The rows below give T cell receptor beta chains drawn from one sample of a study of metastatic and nonmetastatic thyroid tumors. Through MiXCR, TCRdb re-clonotyped the PCR reads. The table lists roughly 12,000 clones, 27% of them singletons. The sample was tumor tissue. These receptors were obtained from a female donor with papillary thyroid cancer or a benign thyroid nodule (not recorded which). Some clones in this sample may be carry-over from other donors' samples. CDR3s include the opening cysteine and the closing phenylalanine or tryptophan. A D gene is named only where the DNA matches it firmly. Clone sizes are given selectively: once, few, many, or a class where the clone is expanded.

J gene	clone size	D gene	V gene	CDR3 protein	CDR3 DNA
TRBJ2-1	-	TRBD2	TRBV11-2	CASSSGTSGGNEQFF	TGTGCCAGCAGCTCCGGGACTAGCGGGGGCAATGAGCAGTTCTTC
TRBJ2-1	few	-	TRBV12-3/TRBV12-4	CASSPTGRVHNEQFF	TGTGCCAGCAGCCCAACAGGACGGGTCCACAATGAGCAGTTCTTC
TRBJ2-3	-	-	TRBV3-1	CASRVSDTQYF	TGTGCCAGCAGAGTCTCAGATACGCAGTATTTT
TRBJ1-5	-	TRBD1	TRBV6-5	CASSWDREQPQHF	TGTGCCAGCAGTTGGGACAGGGAACAGCCCCAGCATTTT
TRBJ2-6	many	-	TRBV2	CASSVVSSGANVLTF	TGTGCCAGCAGTGTAGTGAGCTCTGGGGCCAACGTCCTGACTTTC
TRBJ2-4	-	-	TRBV19	CASSRPNGSKNIQYF	TGTGCCAGTAGTAGACCTAATGGGTCCAAAAACATTCAGTACTTC
TRBJ2-1	-	-	TRBV27	CASGGGLNEQFF	TGTGCCAGCGGGGGAGGACTCAATGAGCAGTTCTTC
TRBJ2-7	medium-sized	-	TRBV6-1	CASSEIGMAYEQYF	TGTGCCAGCAGTGAAATCGGTATGGCCTACGAGCAGTACTTC
TRBJ2-3	-	-	TRBV20-1	CSARRGEGTESQYF	TGCAGTGCTAGACGCGGAGAAGGGACGGAATCGCAGTATTTT
TRBJ1-6	-	-	TRBV11-3	CASTQSGSSPLHF	TGTGCCAGCACCCAATCGGGTAGTTCACCCCTCCACTTT
TRBJ1-1	-	-	TRBV7-2	CASSLAGVTEAFF	TGTGCCAGCAGCTTAGCGGGGGTGACTGAAGCTTTCTTT
TRBJ2-1	medium-sized	-	TRBV11-2	CASSFFGEGSEQFF	TGTGCCAGCAGCTTCTTTGGGGAAGGAAGTGAGCAGTTCTTC
TRBJ2-2	-	-	TRBV30	CARTVGGGSGELFF	-
TRBJ1-2	-	-	TRBV4-2	CASSQETPYGYGYTF	TGTGCCAGCAGCCAAGAGACTCCTTATGGCTATGGCTACACCTTC
TRBJ2-1	many	-	TRBV5-1	CASSTTYNEQFF	TGCGCCAGCAGTACGACCTACAATGAGCAGTTCTTC
TRBJ2-7	-	-	TRBV2	CASSATSYEQYF	TGTGCCAGCAGTGCCACTTCCTACGAGCAGTACTTC
TRBJ2-7	-	-	TRBV7-6	CASSLDLGSYEQYF	TGTGCCAGCAGCTTAGATTTGGGCTCCTACGAGCAGTACTTC
TRBJ2-5	many	-	TRBV19	CASNHGGRQETQYF	TGTGCCAGTAACCACGGAGGCCGCCAAGAGACCCAGTACTTC
TRBJ1-2	medium-sized	-	TRBV7-8	CASSLVGFGALGYTF	TGTGCCAGCAGCTTAGTGGGATTTGGGGCCTTAGGCTACACCTTC
TRBJ2-1	medium-sized	-	TRBV6-1	CASSEGLNYEQFF	TGTGCCAGCAGTGAAGGGCTGAATTATGAGCAGTTCTTC
TRBJ2-2	many	-	TRBV7-9	CASSLVVGALFF	TGTGCCAGCAGCTTAGTGGTGGGAGCCCTGTTTTTT
TRBJ2-1	-	TRBD2	TRBV20-1	CSARVLAGAPGSWEQFF	TGCAGTGCTAGAGTACTAGCGGGAGCCCCAGGGTCCTGGGAGCAGTTCTTC
TRBJ2-5	-	-	TRBV30	CAWSQETQYF	TGTGCCTGGAGTCAAGAGACCCAGTACTTC
TRBJ2-3	many	-	TRBV4-1	CASSQEIPGLRSDTQYF	TGCGCCAGCAGCCAGGAGATTCCGGGACTTAGGTCAGATACGCAGTATTTT
TRBJ2-7	-	-	TRBV5-1	CASSLVVGGAYEQYF	TGCGCCAGCAGCTTGGTGGTGGGAGGTGCCTACGAGCAGTACTTC
TRBJ1-1	-	TRBD1	TRBV27	CASRGTGINTEAFF	TGTGCCAGCAGGGGGACAGGGATAAACACTGAAGCTTTCTTT
TRBJ1-2	few	-	TRBV12-3/TRBV12-4	CASSLGQGLGYTF	TGTGCCAGCAGTTTAGGGCAGGGTTTAGGCTACACCTTC
TRBJ2-6	medium-sized	TRBD2	TRBV20-1	CSAPGTSVGANVLTF	TGCAGTGCTCCAGGGACTAGCGTTGGGGCCAACGTCCTGACTTTC
TRBJ2-7	-	-	TRBV5-6	CASSLSPLREQYF	TGTGCCAGCAGCTTGTCGCCCCTCCGGGAGCAGTACTTC
TRBJ2-1	-	TRBD1	TRBV7-2	CASSHDRVSNEQFF	TGTGCCAGCAGTCATGACAGGGTAAGCAATGAGCAGTTCTTC
TRBJ1-3	many	-	TRBV29-1	CSVDPGPGNTIYF	TGCAGCGTTGATCCGGGACCCGGAAACACCATATATTTT
TRBJ1-1	many	-	TRBV6-1	CASSEQVNTEAFF	TGTGCCAGCAGTGAACAGGTGAACACTGAAGCTTTCTTT
TRBJ1-1	-	TRBD1	TRBV20-1	CSATPRTGAFMNTEAFF	TGCAGTGCTACTCCCCGGACAGGGGCCTTCATGAACACTGAAGCTTTCTTT
TRBJ2-3	many	-	TRBV30	CAWSLKRSTDTQYF	TGTGCCTGGAGTCTAAAGCGGAGCACAGATACGCAGTATTTT
TRBJ1-6	many	TRBD1	TRBV6-6	CATASRQGESSYNSPLHF	TGTGCCACCGCCTCGAGACAGGGGGAGAGCTCCTATAATTCACCCCTCCACTTT
TRBJ2-3	many	-	TRBV5-1	CASSLRPQARGGTDTQYF	TGCGCCAGCAGCTTGCGACCCCAAGCGAGGGGCGGCACAGATACGCAGTATTTT
TRBJ2-1	-	-	TRBV20-1	CSARVGADNEQFF	TGCAGTGCTAGAGTAGGGGCGGACAATGAGCAGTTCTTC
TRBJ2-3	many	TRBD1	TRBV9	CASGVGPSYRGQADTQYF	TGTGCCAGCGGCGTAGGACCCTCTTACAGGGGGCAGGCAGATACGCAGTATTTT
TRBJ2-7	medium-sized	TRBD2	TRBV28	CASRPDSGGGREQYF	TGTGCCAGCAGGCCCGACAGTGGAGGCGGGAGGGAGCAGTACTTC